Listed here are 15 T cell receptor delta chains from one sample, sequenced in a study of gamma delta lymphoproliferative disorders and STAT genes. TCRdb processed the multiplex PCR reads again with the CATT caller. The sample records fewer than 3,500 delta-chain clones, approximately 1.2% being singletons. Sequencing used genomic DNA taken from PBMCs of patients and controls. Sequences were obtained from blood. These receptors all come from a human donor in good health.

This clone was counted only a few times. With a far larger clone one base away, a read error is the likely cause. Within the sample, other DNA sequences also encode this same CDR3. The rearrangement links TRDV2 to TRDJ3; the D gene is possibly TRDD3 (6 bases). CDR1 and CDR2 (germline): GEAIGNYY, EKD. This CDR3 has 18 amino acids. This CDR3 reads CACDPAGGRSWDTRQMFF. The CDR3 region has the DNA TGTGCGTGTGACCCCGCGGGGGGAAGGTCCTGGGACACCCGACAGATGTTTTTC.

A few counts support this clone. The TCRdb protein comes from a much larger clone and disagrees with this DNA's translation at residue 13, likely due to a read error; the protein given here is derived from the DNA. V usage is TRDV2 and J usage is TRDJ3; 9 bases map to TRDD3. Germline V gives CDR1 GEAIGNYY, CDR2 EKD. The CDR3 runs to 20 residues. V lost 3 bases to trimming and J lost 5 bases; unmatched junction nucleotides: 16. CDR3 nucleotide sequence: TGTGCCTGTGACCCCGTACTGGGGGACACCGGATCCCGGGACACCCGACAGATGTTTTTC. Encoded protein: CACDPVLGDTGSRDTRQMFF.

A remark on this clone: The translation of this DNA and the TCRdb protein of a much larger clone differ at residue 12, probably owing to a read error; the protein shown here is translated from the DNA. The chain joins TRDV2 to TRDJ1; 7 bases are a match to TRDD3. Germline V lookup: CDR1 GEAIGNYY, CDR2 EKD. With 0 bases clipped from V and 10 bases from J, the junction kept 13 bases outside the gene matches. CDR3 length: 15 residues. The CDR3 DNA follows: TGTGCCTGTGACACCCTGGGGGCTCCACGGGAACGACTCATCTTT. It translates to CACDTLGAPRERLIF.

In this sample, this clone turned up once. Here the J gene is TRDJ1 and the V gene is not called; TRDD2, as called in the table, went unchecked against the DNA. The CDR3 totals 19 residues. The CDR3 sequence: CASLCLPTWRLVYTNKLIF. CDR3 sequence (DNA): TGTGCTTCATTGTGCCTTCCTACGTGGAGGCTTGTGTACACCAATAAACTCATCTTT.

By proportion, this clone is large. The same CDR3 arises from other DNA sequences in this sample as well. The V and J genes are TRDV2 and TRDJ1; D is perhaps TRDD3 (6 bases). The germline V and J ends were trimmed by 3 bases and 0 bases, with 16 bases remaining between them. Germline CDR1 is GEAIGNYY and CDR2 is EKD. The CDR3 has 16 amino acids. The CDR3 region has the DNA TGTGCCTGTGACGAGATATCTGGGGTTTACACCGATAAACTCATCTTT. Amino acid sequence: CACDEISGVYTDKLIF.

This clone was picked up a small number of times. TCRdb lists the protein of a much larger clone for this DNA, which differs at residue 8, so this is likely a read error; the protein given here is translated from the DNA itself. J is TRDJ1 and V is TRDV2, with TRDD3 matching over 9 bases. Germline V gene sequence: CDR1 GEAIGNYY, CDR2 EKD. The CDR3 length is 17 residues. Unmatched junction bases numbered 15, after V lost 3 bases and J lost 5 bases. This chain's CDR3 is CACDPVGRGYATDKLIF. CDR3 coding DNA: TGTGCCTGTGACCCTGTTGGTAGGGGATACGCCACGGATAAACTCATCTTT.

With regard to this clone: The likely explanation is a read error, given a far larger clone one base away. The same CDR3 can be traced to other DNA sequences in this sample. The chain recombines TRDV2 with TRDJ1; D gene uncertain. CDR1 is GEAIGNYY, CDR2 EKD, per germline. This CDR3 contains 17 residues. The CDR3 spells CACDTLTFRINTDKLIF. In nucleotides, the CDR3 is TGCGCCTGTGACACCCTTACTTTTAGAATCAACACCGATAAACTCATCTTT.

Turning to this clone: The protein TCRdb gives is from a much larger clone and does not agree with this DNA's translation at residue 12, likely a read error; the protein shown here comes from the DNA. The V and J genes are TRDV2 and TRDJ3, with 9 positions matching TRDD3. The ends lost 0 bases at V and 6 bases at J; junction bases unmatched: 11. This CDR3 comprises 19 residues. Germline V gene sequence: CDR1 GEAIGNYY, CDR2 EKD. CDR3 nucleotides: TGTGCCTGTGACACCGTTACTGGGGGACCGAACCTGGACACCCGACAGATGTTTTTC. Its translation: CACDTVTGGPNLDTRQMFF.

This clone was seen a few times. Only one base separates this from a far larger clonotype, so it likely reflects a read error. The chain uses TRDV2 and TRDJ1; 10 nucleotides agree with TRDD3. There are 23 residues in the CDR3. Germline loops: CDR1 GEAIGNYY, CDR2 EKD. V was pared by 0 bases and J by 0 bases, with 24 bases of the junction left unmatched. Here the CDR3 reads CACDTVNPTTGTGGSRYTDKLIF. The DNA for the CDR3 is TGTGCCTGTGACACCGTAAACCCTACTACGGGAACTGGGGGATCACGGTACACCGATAAACTCATCTTT.

This clone was seen a handful of times. Only one base separates this from a far larger clonotype, so it likely reflects a read error. Other nucleotide sequences from this sample produce the same CDR3. J is TRDJ1 and V is TRDV2; 9 bases map to TRDD3. This CDR3 is 15 amino acids long. With 2 bases clipped from V and 2 bases from J, the junction kept 5 bases outside the gene matches. Germline CDR1 is GEAIGNYY and CDR2 is EKD. Here the CDR3 DNA reads TGTGCCTGTGACATACTGGGGGAGCCTACCGATAAACTCATCTTT. Protein product: CACDILGEPTDKLIF.

This clone was found a few times. TCRdb lists the protein of a much larger clone for this DNA, which differs at residue 3, so this is likely a read error; the protein given here is translated from the DNA itself. The chain employs TRDV2 and TRDJ3, with 9 positions matching TRDD3. The CDR3 consists of 20 residues. In germline, CDR1 is GEAIGNYY, CDR2 EKD. CDR3 protein: CARDPVLGDTGSWDTRQMFF. Here the CDR3 DNA reads TGTGCCCGTGACCCCGTACTGGGGGACACCGGATCCTGGGACACCCGACAGATGTTTTTC.

Concerning this clone: This DNA translates differently at residue 3 from the TCRdb protein, which is that of a much larger clone; a read error is likely, and the protein shown is the DNA's own translation. This chain links TRDV1 with TRDJ1, with D maybe TRDD3 (6 bases). The CDR3 sequence is 13 residues long. Per germline, CDR1 TSWWSYY and CDR2 QGS. The CDR3, as DNA: TGTGCTTTTGGGGATCCCTTTACCTATAAACTCATCTTT. Translating gives CAFGDPFTYKLIF.

This clone was counted only a few times. One base separates it from a far larger clone, so it is likely a read error. The sample holds other DNA sequences that translate to the same CDR3. The CDR3 sequence: CACDGMTLLGNTDKLIF. In DNA form, the CDR3 reads TGTGCCTGTGACGGTATGACGCTGCTGGGTAACACCGATAAACTCATTTTT. The chain employs TRDV2 and TRDJ1, with D possibly TRDD3 on 5 matching bases. Germline V CDR1 and CDR2: GEAIGNYY, EKD. The CDR3 has 17 residues.

As to this clone: A single base separates this from a much larger clone, so it may be a read error. The same CDR3 is also encoded by other DNA sequences in this sample. The genes are TRDV2 and TRDJ1; 9 nucleotides agree with TRDD3. Germline V gene data show CDR1 as GEAIGNYY and CDR2 as EKD. The CDR3 is 18 residues long. The chain's CDR3 is CACDIVTGGNSYTDKLIF. CDR3 DNA sequence: TGTGCCTGTGACATCGTTACTGGGGGAAATTCGTACACCGACAAACTCATCTTT.

On this clone itself: The translation of this DNA and the TCRdb protein of a much larger clone differ at residue 13, probably owing to a read error; the protein shown here is translated from the DNA. The V gene is TRDV2, the J gene TRDJ3; 11 bases agree with TRDD3. CDR3 length equals 19 residues. Looked up from germline, CDR1 is GEAIGNYY and CDR2 is EKD. In nucleotides, the CDR3 is TGTGCCTGTGACACCGTGGGGGATACGCGTTCCTGGGGCACCCGACAGATGTTTTTC. It translates to CACDTVGDTRSWGTRQMFF.